The subject of this entry is one T cell receptor beta chain. Its target is not known. Some clones are missing from TCRdb's copy, which holds only in-frame ones; the method was immunoSEQ multiplex PCR. The sample shows under 10,000 clones, less than 90% of them seen only once. This CDR3 spans 16 amino acids. Trimming shortened V by 5 bases and J by 0 bases, and 13 bases separated the two germline ends. Germline CDR1 and CDR2: MNHEY and SMNVEV (reference sequence). Recipient blood drawn about 28 days pretransplant and days 30, 100, 180 after. This sample is drawn from a study of T cell clonotyping in hematopoietic cell transplantation. Overall study results and limits: Pathologically expanded recipient clonotypes increased progressively from day 30 to day 180 as diversity fell. Higher Inverse Simpson Index values in graft donor and pretransplant recipient predicted broader posttransplant TCR diversity. Without cell sorting, CD4 versus CD8 contributions remain unresolved.

This specimen was PBMCs, taken 180 days after allogeneic stem cell transplant. This sequence joins TRBV27 and TRBJ1-4; D gene uncertain. This TCR derives from a human patient who had an allogeneic stem cell transplant, so the T cells may come from the graft donor. The donor label of this sample is uncertain. Some clones in this sample may be carry-over from other donors' samples. In DNA form, the CDR3 reads TGTGCCAGCAGTGGCTACATTGGAGCAACTAATGAAAAACTGTTTTTT. This codes for CASSGYIGATNEKLFF.